This TCR beta chain was identified during a study of T-cell memory formation after mild COVID-19. Study-level results: Contracting CD8+ clones were enriched in EMRA, CD4+ mainly in CM and EM. The appearance of some responding clones in pre-infection memory suggested that cross-reactive memory joined. Clones shrinking between day 15 and 85 showed a balanced CD4/CD8 split, and those that grew later tilted toward CD4+.

At least ten counts were recorded for this clonotype. Its antigen is unknown. TCRdb re-called the 5' RACE reads through MiXCR, storing one row per CDR3 protein. The data hold approximately 88,000 distinct CDR3 sequences, with 20% to 25% observed a single time. V was pared by 5 bases and J by 13 bases, with 12 bases of the junction left unmatched. The CDR3 consists of 13 residues. Germline V gives CDR1 SGHAT, CDR2 FQNNGV. This TCR came from a man aged 18 to 29 who had mild COVID-19 (a few samples of this study predate the infection). Cell type and time point are not known. The chain links TRBV11-2 to TRBJ2-5, with 8 nucleotides matching TRBD2. The specimen sequenced was PBMCs or a T cell subset sorted from them (not recorded which). The CDR3 DNA reads TGTGCCAGCAGCCCGCGGACTAGCCCTAATAGGTACTTC. Translation gives CASSPRTSPNRYF.